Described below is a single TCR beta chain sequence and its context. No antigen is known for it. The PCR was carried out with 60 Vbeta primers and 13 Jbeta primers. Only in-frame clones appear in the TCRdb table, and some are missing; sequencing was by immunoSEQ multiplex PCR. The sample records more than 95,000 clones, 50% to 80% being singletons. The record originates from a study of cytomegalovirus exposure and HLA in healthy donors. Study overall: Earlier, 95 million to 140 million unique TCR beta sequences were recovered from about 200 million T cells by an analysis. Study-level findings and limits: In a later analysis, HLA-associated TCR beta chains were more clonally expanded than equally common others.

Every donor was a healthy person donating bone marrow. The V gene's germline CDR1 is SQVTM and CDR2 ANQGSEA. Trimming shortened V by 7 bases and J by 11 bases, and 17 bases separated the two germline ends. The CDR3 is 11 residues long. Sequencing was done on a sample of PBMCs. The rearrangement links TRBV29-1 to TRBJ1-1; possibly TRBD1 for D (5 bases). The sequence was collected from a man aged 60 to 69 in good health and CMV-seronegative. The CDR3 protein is CSAHTTSGAFF. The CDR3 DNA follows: TGCAGCGCACACACGACATCAGGGGCTTTCTTT.